Sequencing of this T cell receptor (beta chain) was carried out in a study of blood T cells in healthy people across ages. Overall study: Template switching retrieved approximately one barcoded beta molecule for each two T cells.

The V gene end was trimmed by 2 bases and the J gene end by 7 bases; junction bases not matched to a gene: 13. Germline CDR1 is ENHRY and CDR2 is SYGVKD. This CDR3 is 17 amino acids long. For the second PCR, which ran for 7 to 11 cycles, a sample-barcoded 5' primer and a J-beta primer mix were used. Each CDR3 protein is one row after TCRdb ran MiXCR on the 5' RACE reads. This sample has 450,000 to 600,000 distinct CDR3 sequences, with roughly a quarter found just once. This sample also appeared in a second study, on T cells of mothers and their children.

The sequence was obtained from a boy younger than 10 in good health. The chain has TRBV10-3 and TRBJ1-5, with 8 bases matching TRBD1. Sequencing used blood. In DNA form, the CDR3 reads TGTGCCATCAGTGAGCCTAGGACAGGGTTGCCGAACCAGCCCCAGCATTTT. Residues: CAISEPRTGLPNQPQHF.